These 3 T cell receptor beta chains were all obtained from the same sample, sequenced in a study of T cell repertoires in cytomegalovirus infection (dated by TCRdb to between 2018 and 2020). Sequenced on an Illumina HiSeq 1500. TCRdb's own reprocessing of the public reads used fastp at Q25 and MiXCR and kept productive beta chains. Entries that share a CDR3 protein sequence are merged under the most common genes and DNA. The sample table lists about 80,000 distinct CDR3 sequences, 3.7% of them with a count of one. Approximately 4.6% of the sample rests with the top ten. Sequencing was performed on PBMCs. Receptors were obtained from a human donor in good health (CMV status not recorded). Some clones in this sample may be carry-over from other donors' samples.

The J gene is TRBJ2-2, the V gene TRBV12-3 or TRBV12-4, with D unclear. There are 12 residues in the CDR3. The germline V and J ends were trimmed by 8 bases and 2 bases, with 6 bases remaining between them. CDR3 in DNA: TGTGCCAGCGAATTTAACACCGGGGAGCTGTTTTTT. Protein sequence: CASEFNTGELFF.

Ten or more counts support this clonotype. The chain carries TRBV7-2 and TRBJ2-7; D might be TRBD1 (6 bases). Germline lookup yields CDR1 SGHTA and CDR2 FQGNSA. Trimming shortened V by 4 bases and J by 2 bases, and 15 bases separated the two germline ends. The CDR3 runs 15 residues. As DNA, the CDR3 is TGTGCCAGCAGCTCTCAACAGGGTCCGACCTACGAGCAGTACTTC. It translates to CASSSQQGPTYEQYF.

This chain links TRBV7-9 with TRBJ1-1, with TRBD1 as a possible D gene (5 bases). The germline CDR1 and CDR2 sequences are SEHNR and FQNEAQ (reference sequence). The CDR3 length is 14 residues. V was shortened by 8 bases and J by 0 bases, with 13 bases between the two germline ends. This CDR3 is CASATGSLNTEAFF. In DNA, the CDR3 is TGTGCCAGCGCCACAGGAAGTTTGAACACTGAAGCTTTCTTT.